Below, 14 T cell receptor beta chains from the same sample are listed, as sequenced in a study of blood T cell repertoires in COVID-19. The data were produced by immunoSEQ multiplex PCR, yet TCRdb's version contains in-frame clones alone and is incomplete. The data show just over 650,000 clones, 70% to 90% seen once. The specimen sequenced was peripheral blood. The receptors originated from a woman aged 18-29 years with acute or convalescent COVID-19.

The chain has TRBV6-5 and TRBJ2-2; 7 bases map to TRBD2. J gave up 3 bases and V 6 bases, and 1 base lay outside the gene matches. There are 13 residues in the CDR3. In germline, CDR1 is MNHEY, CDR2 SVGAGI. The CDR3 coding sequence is TGTGCCAGCAGGGGACTATACACCGGGGAGCTGTTTTTT. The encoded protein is CASRGLYTGELFF.

CDR3 DNA sequence: TGTGCCAGCAGCTTAAGGGACTTAAATGAAAAACTGTTTTTT. Its protein is CASSLRDLNEKLFF. V gene TRBV7-2 combines with J gene TRBJ1-4; perhaps TRBD1 as D (5 bases). The ends were cut back, 2 bases at V and 5 bases at J, with 9 bases in the middle. This CDR3 comprises 14 residues. Germline V gene sequence: CDR1 SGHTA, CDR2 FQGNSA.

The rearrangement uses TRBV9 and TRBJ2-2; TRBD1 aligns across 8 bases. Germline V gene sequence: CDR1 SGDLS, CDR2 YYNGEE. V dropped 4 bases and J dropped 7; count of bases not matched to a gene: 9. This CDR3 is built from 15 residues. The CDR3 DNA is TGTGCCAGCAGCTTACACAGGGGGTTCGACGGGGAGCTGTTTTTT. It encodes CASSLHRGFDGELFF.

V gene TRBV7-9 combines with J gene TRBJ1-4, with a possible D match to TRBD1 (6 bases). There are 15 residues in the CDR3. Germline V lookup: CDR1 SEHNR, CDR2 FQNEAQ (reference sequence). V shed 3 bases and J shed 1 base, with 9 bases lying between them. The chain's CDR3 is CASSFLRGTNEKLFF. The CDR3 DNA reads TGTGCCAGCAGCTTTCTCAGGGGAACTAATGAAAAACTGTTTTTT.

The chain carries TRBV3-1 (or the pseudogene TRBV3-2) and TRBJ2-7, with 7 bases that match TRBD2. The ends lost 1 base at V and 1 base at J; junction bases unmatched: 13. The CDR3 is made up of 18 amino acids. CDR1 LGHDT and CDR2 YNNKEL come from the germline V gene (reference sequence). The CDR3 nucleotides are TGTGCCAGCAGCCAAGTCCCCGGCGGGGGTCCCAGGTCCTACGAGCAGTACTTC. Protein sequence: CASSQVPGGGPRSYEQYF.

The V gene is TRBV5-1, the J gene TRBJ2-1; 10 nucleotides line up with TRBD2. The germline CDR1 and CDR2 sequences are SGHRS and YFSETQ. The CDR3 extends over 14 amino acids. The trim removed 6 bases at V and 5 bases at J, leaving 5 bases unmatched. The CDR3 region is CASTVLAGNNEQFF. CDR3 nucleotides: TGCGCCAGCACAGTACTAGCGGGGAACAATGAGCAGTTCTTC.

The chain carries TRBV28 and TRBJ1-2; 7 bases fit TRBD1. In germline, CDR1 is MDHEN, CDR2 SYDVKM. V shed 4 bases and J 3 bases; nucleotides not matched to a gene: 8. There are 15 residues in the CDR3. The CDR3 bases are TGTGCCAGCAGTTACCCCTGGACAGGTGACTATGGCTACACCTTC. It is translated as CASSYPWTGDYGYTF.

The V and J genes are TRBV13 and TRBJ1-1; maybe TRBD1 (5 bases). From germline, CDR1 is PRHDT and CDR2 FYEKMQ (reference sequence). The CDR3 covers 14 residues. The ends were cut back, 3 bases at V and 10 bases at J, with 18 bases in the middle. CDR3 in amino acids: CASSFQIPGLLAFF. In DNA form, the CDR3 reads TGTGCCAGCAGCTTCCAAATACCGGGACTTCTAGCTTTCTTT.

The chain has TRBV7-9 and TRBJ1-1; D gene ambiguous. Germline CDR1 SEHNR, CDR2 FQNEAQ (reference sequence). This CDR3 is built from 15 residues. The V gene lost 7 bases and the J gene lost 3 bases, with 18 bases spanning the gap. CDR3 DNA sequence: TGTGCCAGCACCCTATCCGTATCCGGGGACACTGAAGCTTTCTTT. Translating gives CASTLSVSGDTEAFF. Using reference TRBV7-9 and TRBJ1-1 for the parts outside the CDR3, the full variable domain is DTGVSQNPRHKITKRGQNVTFRCDPISEHNRLYWYRQTLGQGPEFLTYFQNEAQLEKSRLLSDRFSAERPKGSFSTLEIQRTEQGDSAMYLCASTLSVSGDTEAFFGQGTRLTVV.

The CDR3 is CASSPYGDRDNYGYTF. CDR3 in DNA: TGTGCCAGCAGCCCGTACGGGGACAGGGACAACTATGGCTACACCTTC. V is TRBV27 and J is TRBJ1-2; 9 bases fit TRBD1. V shed 6 bases, J shed 2 bases, and the junction held 10 bases outside the gene matches. Germline V gene data show CDR1 as MNHEY and CDR2 as SMNVEV (reference sequence). The CDR3 extends over 16 amino acids.

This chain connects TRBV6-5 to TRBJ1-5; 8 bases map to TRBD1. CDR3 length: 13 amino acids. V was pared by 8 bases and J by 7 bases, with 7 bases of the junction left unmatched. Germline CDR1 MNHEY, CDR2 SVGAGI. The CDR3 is CASRGQGSQPQHF. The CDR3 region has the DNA TGTGCCAGCCGAGGACAGGGTAGCCAGCCCCAGCATTTT.

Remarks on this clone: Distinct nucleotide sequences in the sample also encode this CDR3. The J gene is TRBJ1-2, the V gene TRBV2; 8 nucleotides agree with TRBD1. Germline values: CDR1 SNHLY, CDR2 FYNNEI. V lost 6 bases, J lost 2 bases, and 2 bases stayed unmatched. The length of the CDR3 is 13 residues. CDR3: CASSGQGNYGYTF. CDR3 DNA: TGTGCCAGCAGCGGACAGGGAAACTATGGCTACACCTTC.

The DNA for the CDR3 is TGTGCCAGTCGGGGGGGAGGAAACACCATATATTTT. Its translation is CASRGGGNTIYF. This chain links TRBV25-1 with TRBJ1-3; TRBD1 might be the D (5 bases). In germline, CDR1 is MGHDK, CDR2 SYGVNS. With 9 bases removed from V and 4 bases from J, the gap between germline ends came to 10 bases. The CDR3 is made up of 12 amino acids.

In DNA, the CDR3 is TGTGCCAGCAGCTTAGTGAGGAACTACGAGCAGTACTTC. The encoded protein is CASSLVRNYEQYF. The genes are TRBV11-2 and TRBJ2-7; no firm D call. CDR3 size: 13 residues. Trimming left V 1 base short and J 3 bases short, with 7 bases between. Germline-derived CDR1 and CDR2 are SGHAT and FQNNGV.